The present entry profiles one T cell receptor beta chain with its context. Its antigen is not known. iRepertoire HTBI primers and Arm-PCR of CDR3 regions built TCR beta libraries. Via MiXCR, TCRdb re-called the multiplex PCR reads, giving one row per CDR3 protein. The table includes around 460,000 distinct CDR3 sequences, roughly 23% detected once. This sample stems from a study of regulatory T cells in long-lasting Graves disease. The study's findings and limits: For persistent Graves' patients, TCR diversity was lower than for newly diagnosed ones.

The CDR3 has 15 residues. Germline CDR1 is SEHNR and CDR2 is FQNEAQ (reference sequence). With V trimmed by 3 bases and J by 4 bases, 3 bases remained unmatched. Time point meaning: persistent/refractory GD, antithyroid drugs over 5 years with positive TRAb. PBMCs provided the RNA from which the TCR library was made. The chain employs TRBV7-9 and TRBJ2-3, with 11 bases matching TRBD2. This TCR derives from a female donor with Graves disease. The starting material was peripheral blood mononuclear cells (PBMCs), obtained when the disease was refractory, from a patient treated with antithyroid drugs. The CDR3 loop is CASSFSGGAPDTQYF. The CDR3 DNA reads TGTGCCAGCAGCTTTAGCGGGGGGGCCCCAGATACGCAGTATTTT.